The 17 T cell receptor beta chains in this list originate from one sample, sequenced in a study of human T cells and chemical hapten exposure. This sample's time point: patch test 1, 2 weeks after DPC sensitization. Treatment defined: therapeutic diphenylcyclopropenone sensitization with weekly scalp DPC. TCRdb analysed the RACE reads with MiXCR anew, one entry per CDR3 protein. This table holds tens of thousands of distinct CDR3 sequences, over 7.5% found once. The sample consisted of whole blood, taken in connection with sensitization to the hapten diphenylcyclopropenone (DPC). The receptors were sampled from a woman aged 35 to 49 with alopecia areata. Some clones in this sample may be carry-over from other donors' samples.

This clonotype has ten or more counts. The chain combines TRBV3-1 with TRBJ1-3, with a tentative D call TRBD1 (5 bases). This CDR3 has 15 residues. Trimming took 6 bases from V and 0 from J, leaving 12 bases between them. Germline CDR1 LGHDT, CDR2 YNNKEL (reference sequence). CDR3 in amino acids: CASRLQGYSGNTIYF. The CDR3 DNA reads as TGTGCCAGCAGGCTGCAGGGATACTCTGGAAACACCATATATTTT.

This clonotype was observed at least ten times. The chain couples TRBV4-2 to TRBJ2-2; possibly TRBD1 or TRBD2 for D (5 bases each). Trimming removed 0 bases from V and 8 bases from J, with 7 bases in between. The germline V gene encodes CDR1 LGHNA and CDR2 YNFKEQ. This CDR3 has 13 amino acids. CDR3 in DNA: TGTGCCAGCAGCCAAGATGAGGGGGGGGAGCTGTTTTTT. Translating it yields CASSQDEGGELFF.

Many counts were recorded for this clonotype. The CDR3 sequence: CASSLVRTAIETQYF. As DNA, the CDR3 is TGTGCCAGCAGCTTAGTTCGGACAGCCATCGAGACCCAGTACTTC. The chain carries TRBV11-2 and TRBJ2-5, with TRBD1 as a possible D gene (6 bases). Germline V gene data show CDR1 as SGHAT and CDR2 as FQNNGV. V was pared by 1 base and J by 5 bases, with 14 bases between. The CDR3 runs 15 residues.

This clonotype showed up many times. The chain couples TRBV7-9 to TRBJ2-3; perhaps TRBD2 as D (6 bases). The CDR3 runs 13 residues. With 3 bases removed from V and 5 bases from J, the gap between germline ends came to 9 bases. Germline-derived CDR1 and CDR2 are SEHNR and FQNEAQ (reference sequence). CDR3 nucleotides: TGTGCCAGCAGCTTCGGGAGCCTAGATACGCAGTATTTT. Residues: CASSFGSLDTQYF.

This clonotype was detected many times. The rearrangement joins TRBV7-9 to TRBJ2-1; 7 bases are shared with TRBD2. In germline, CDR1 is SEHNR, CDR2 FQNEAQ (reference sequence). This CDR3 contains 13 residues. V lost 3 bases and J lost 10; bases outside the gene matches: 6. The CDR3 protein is CASSFGTTSEQFF. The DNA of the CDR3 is TGTGCCAGCAGCTTCGGGACTACCTCCGAGCAGTTCTTC. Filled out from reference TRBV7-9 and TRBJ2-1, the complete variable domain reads DTGVSQNPRHKITKRGQNVTFRCDPISEHNRLYWYRQTLGQGPEFLTYFQNEAQLEKSRLLSDRFSAERPKGSFSTLEIQRTEQGDSAMYLCASSFGTTSEQFFGPGTRLTVL.

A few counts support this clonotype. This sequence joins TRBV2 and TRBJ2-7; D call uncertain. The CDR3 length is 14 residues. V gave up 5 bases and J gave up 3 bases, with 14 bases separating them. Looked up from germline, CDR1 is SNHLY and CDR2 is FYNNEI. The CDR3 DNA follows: TGTGCCAGCAGTCCCTCCCATGAGTACTACGAGCAGTACTTC. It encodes CASSPSHEYYEQYF.

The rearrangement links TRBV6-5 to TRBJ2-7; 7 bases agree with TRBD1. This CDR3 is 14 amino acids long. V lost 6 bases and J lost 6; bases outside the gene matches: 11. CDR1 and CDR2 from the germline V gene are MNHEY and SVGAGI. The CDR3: CASRPDRTRVEQYF. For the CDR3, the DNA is TGTGCCAGCAGACCGGACAGGACCCGAGTCGAGCAGTACTTC.

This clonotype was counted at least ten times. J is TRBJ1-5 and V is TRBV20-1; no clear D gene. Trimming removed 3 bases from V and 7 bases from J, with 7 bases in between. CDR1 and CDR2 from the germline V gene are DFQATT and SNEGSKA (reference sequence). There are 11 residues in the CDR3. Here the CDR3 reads CSASAGQPQHF. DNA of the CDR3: TGCAGTGCTAGCGCGGGGCAGCCCCAGCATTTT.

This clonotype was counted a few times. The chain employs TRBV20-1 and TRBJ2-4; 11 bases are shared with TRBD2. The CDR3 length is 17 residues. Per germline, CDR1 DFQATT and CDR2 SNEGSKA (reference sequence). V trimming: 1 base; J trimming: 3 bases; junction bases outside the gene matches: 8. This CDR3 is CSARVVAGGRSKNIQYF. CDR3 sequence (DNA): TGCAGTGCTAGAGTGGTAGCGGGGGGGCGGAGCAAAAACATTCAGTACTTC.

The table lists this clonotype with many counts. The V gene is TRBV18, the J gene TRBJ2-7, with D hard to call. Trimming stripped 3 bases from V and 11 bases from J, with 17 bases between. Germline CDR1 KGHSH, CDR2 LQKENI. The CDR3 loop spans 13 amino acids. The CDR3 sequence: CASSPRLLDAEYF. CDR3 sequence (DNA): TGTGCCAGCTCACCTCGGCTCCTAGACGCGGAGTACTTC.

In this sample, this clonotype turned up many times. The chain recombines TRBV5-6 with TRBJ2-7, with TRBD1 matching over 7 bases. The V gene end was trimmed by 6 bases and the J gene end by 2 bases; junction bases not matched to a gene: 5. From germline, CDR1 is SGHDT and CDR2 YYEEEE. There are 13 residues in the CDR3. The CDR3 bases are TGTGCCAGCACCCGGGACAGTCCCTACGAGCAGTACTTC. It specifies CASTRDSPYEQYF.

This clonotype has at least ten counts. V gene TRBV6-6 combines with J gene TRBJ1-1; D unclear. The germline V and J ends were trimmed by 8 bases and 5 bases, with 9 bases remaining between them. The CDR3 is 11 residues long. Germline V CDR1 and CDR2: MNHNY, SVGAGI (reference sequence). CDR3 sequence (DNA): TGTGCCAGCCGGATAGAAACTGAAGCTTTCTTT. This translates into CASRIETEAFF.

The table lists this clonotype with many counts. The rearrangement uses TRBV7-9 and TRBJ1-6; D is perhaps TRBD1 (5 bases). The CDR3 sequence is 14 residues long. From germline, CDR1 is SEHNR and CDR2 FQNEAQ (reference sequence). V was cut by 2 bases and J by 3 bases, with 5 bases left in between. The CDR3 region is CASSLQGYNSPLHF. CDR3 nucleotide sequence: TGTGCCAGCAGCTTACAGGGCTATAATTCACCCCTCCACTTT.

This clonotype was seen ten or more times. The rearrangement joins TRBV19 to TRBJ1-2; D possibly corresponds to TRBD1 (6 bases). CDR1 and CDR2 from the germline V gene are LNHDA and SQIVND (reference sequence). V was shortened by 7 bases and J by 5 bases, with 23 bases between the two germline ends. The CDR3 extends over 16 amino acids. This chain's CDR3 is CASTSLKPGVRYGYTF. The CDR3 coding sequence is TGTGCCAGTACCTCTCTAAAGCCAGGGGTCCGGTATGGCTACACCTTC.

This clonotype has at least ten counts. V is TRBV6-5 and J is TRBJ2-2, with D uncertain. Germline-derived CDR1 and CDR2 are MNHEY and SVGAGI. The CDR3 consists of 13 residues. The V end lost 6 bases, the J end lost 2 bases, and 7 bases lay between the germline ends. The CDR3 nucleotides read TGTGCCAGCAGAAACACCAACACCGGGGAGCTGTTTTTT. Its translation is CASRNTNTGELFF.

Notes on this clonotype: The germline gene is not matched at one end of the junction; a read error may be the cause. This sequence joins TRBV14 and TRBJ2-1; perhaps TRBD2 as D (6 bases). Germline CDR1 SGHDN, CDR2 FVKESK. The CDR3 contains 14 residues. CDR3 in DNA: TGTGCCAGCAGGCAAGGAGGGGCGGGCAATGAGCAGTTCTTC. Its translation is CASRQGGAGNEQFF.

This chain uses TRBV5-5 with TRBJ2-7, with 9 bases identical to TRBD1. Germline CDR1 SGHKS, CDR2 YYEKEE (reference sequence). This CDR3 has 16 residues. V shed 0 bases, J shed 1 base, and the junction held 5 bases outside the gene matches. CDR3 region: CASSLGPGQGSYEQYF. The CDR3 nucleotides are TGTGCCAGCAGCTTGGGTCCGGGACAGGGATCCTACGAGCAGTACTTC.